This T cell receptor beta chain is from a study of breast tumors, draining lymph nodes, adjacent tissues. General study points: The lymph node origin of tumor T cells was framed as consistent with a hypothesis, not demonstrated. Luminal-like breast cancer showed significantly higher tumor–nontumor repertoire similarity than basal-like.

Axillary draining lymph nodes of breast cancer patients supplied the node samples. TCRdb re-called the multiplex PCR reads through MiXCR, storing one row per CDR3 protein. The repertoire holds about 130,000 distinct CDR3 sequences, with around 20% as singletons. This clonotype was seen repeatedly, ten times or more. What it binds is not known. The CDR3 runs 16 residues. The germline gives CDR1 SGHTA, CDR2 FQGNSA. V trimming: 5 bases; J trimming: 3 bases; junction bases outside the gene matches: 5. The rearrangement links TRBV7-2 to TRBJ2-1, with 12 bases lining up with TRBD2. The clonotype comes from a female donor with breast cancer. Some clones in this sample may be carry-over from other donors' samples. Sequences were obtained from axillary lymph node tissue. This chain's CDR3 is CASSLRLAGVYNEQFF. The CDR3 nucleotides are TGTGCCAGCAGCCTTCGACTAGCGGGAGTCTACAATGAGCAGTTCTTC.